Shown below are 29 T cell receptor beta chains from a single sample sequenced in a study of PD-L1 blockade in urothelial cancer. Time point reported: pretreatment peripheral blood. Assay used: immunoSEQ multiplex PCR; TCRdb lists only in-frame clones, some missing. Among roughly 87,000 clones listed, approximately 88% were seen once. The specimen comprised PBMCs, sampled around atezolizumab (anti-PD-L1) treatment. Every receptor here comes from a woman at least 80 years old with urothelial cancer.

V usage is TRBV30 and J usage is TRBJ2-5; the D is unclear. V lost 5 bases, J lost 4 bases, and 8 bases lay in between. CDR3 length: 11 residues. Germline-derived CDR1 and CDR2 are GTSNPN and SVGIG (reference sequence). DNA for the CDR3: TGTGCCTGGGGGCCCGGAGAGACCCAGTACTTC. As protein: CAWGPGETQYF.

V usage is TRBV6-1 and J usage is TRBJ2-7, with TRBD1 as a possible D gene (6 bases). CDR1 and CDR2 from the germline V gene are MNHNS and SASEGT. Trimming pared 6 bases from V and 4 bases from J, leaving 19 bases between. The CDR3 has 15 amino acids. Here the CDR3 DNA reads TGTGCCAGCAGGGACGAGGCCACAGGGAAATACGAGCAGTACTTC. It encodes CASRDEATGKYEQYF.

The chain combines TRBV6-5 with TRBJ2-1, with 8 bases that match TRBD2. The length of the CDR3 is 15 residues. The V gene end was trimmed by 7 bases and the J gene end by 9 bases; junction bases not matched to a gene: 14. CDR1 and CDR2 (germline): MNHEY, SVGAGI. The CDR3 nucleotides read TGTGCCAGCACCCCACCGGGACTAGAAGGCGGTGAGCAGTTCTTC. This sequence encodes CASTPPGLEGGEQFF.

This clone is a singleton in its sample. This chain uses TRBV7-3 with TRBJ2-3; TRBD2 matches at 11 bases. Trimming took 2 bases from V and 3 from J; bases not matched to a gene: 7. The CDR3 totals 17 residues. Germline CDR1 is SGHTA and CDR2 is FQGTGA. Here the CDR3 reads CASSLSLAGGPTDTQYF. The CDR3 DNA is TGTGCCAGCAGCTTATCCTTAGCGGGAGGGCCGACAGATACGCAGTATTTT.

The J gene is TRBJ2-1, the V gene TRBV9; TRBD2 agrees at 7 bases. The trim removed 4 bases at V and 0 bases at J, leaving 7 bases unmatched. This CDR3 has 16 amino acids. Germline loops: CDR1 SGDLS, CDR2 YYNGEE. The CDR3 DNA reads as TGTGCCAGCAGCACCCGAGCGGGGAACTCCTACAATGAGCAGTTCTTC. This sequence encodes CASSTRAGNSYNEQFF.

The CDR3: CSDQRTDTQYF. CDR3 DNA sequence: TGCAGTGATCAGAGGACAGATACGCAGTATTTT. This chain connects TRBV20-1 to TRBJ2-3; D is unclear. CDR1 is DFQATT and CDR2 is SNEGSKA in the germline V gene (reference sequence). The CDR3 is 11 amino acids. Trimming stripped 7 bases from V and 3 bases from J, with 8 bases between.

The chain has TRBV11-2 and TRBJ1-2; 7 bases agree with TRBD1. CDR1 SGHAT and CDR2 FQNNGV come from the germline V gene. The length of the CDR3 is 15 residues. Trimming cost V 4 bases and J 7 bases; bases outside gene matches: 12. CDR3: CASSSEGARAVGYTF. The CDR3 bases are TGTGCCAGCAGCTCAGAGGGGGCGCGAGCGGTTGGCTACACCTTC.

Only one count was recorded for this clone. The chain employs TRBV9 and TRBJ1-1, with D perhaps TRBD1 (5 bases). Germline CDR1 is SGDLS and CDR2 is YYNGEE. The CDR3 consists of 13 residues. V dropped 4 bases and J dropped 2 bases, with 9 bases sitting between them. The CDR3, as DNA: TGTGCCAGCAGCCGGGGGTATAACACTGAAGCTTTCTTT. Translating gives CASSRGYNTEAFF.

The V and J genes are TRBV28 and TRBJ2-1, with 12 bases lining up with TRBD2. The CDR3 consists of 16 residues. V lost 6 bases and J lost 5; bases outside the gene matches: 8. CDR1 is MDHEN, CDR2 SYDVKM, per germline. The CDR3 here is CASRRLAGVRDNEQFF. The DNA for the CDR3 is TGTGCCAGCAGGCGACTAGCGGGAGTTCGGGACAATGAGCAGTTCTTC.

The V and J genes are TRBV10-2 and TRBJ2-2, with 9 bases lining up with TRBD2. V lost 2 bases to trimming and J lost 7 bases; unmatched junction nucleotides: 11. The CDR3 has 17 amino acids. Germline CDR1 and CDR2: WSHSY and SAAADI. The CDR3 region is CASSEGTSSLQGGELFF. The CDR3 region has the DNA TGCGCCAGCAGTGAGGGGACTAGCAGCCTCCAAGGCGGGGAGCTGTTTTTT.

V gene TRBV28 combines with J gene TRBJ2-2, with D possibly being TRBD1 (7 bases). CDR1 and CDR2 (germline): MDHEN, SYDVKM. The CDR3 has 18 residues. Trimming removed 5 bases from V and 6 bases from J, with 25 bases in between. CDR3 residues: CASSRPQGGSVVAGELFF. For the CDR3, the DNA is TGTGCCAGCAGTCGACCCCAGGGGGGCAGTGTCGTGGCCGGGGAGCTGTTTTTT.

V and J are TRBV28 and TRBJ2-7; TRBD2 is a possible D gene (5 bases). The V end was cut by 5 bases, the J end by 5 bases, with 19 bases between. The CDR3 consists of 15 residues. Germline lookup yields CDR1 MDHEN and CDR2 SYDVKM. CDR3 sequence (DNA): TGTGCCAGCAGTAGTACTGGAGGTAACCAGAACGAGCAGTACTTC. Protein product: CASSSTGGNQNEQYF.

The chain couples TRBV6-1 to TRBJ2-7, with 12 nucleotides matching TRBD2. Germline V gene sequence: CDR1 MNHNS, CDR2 SASEGT. V lost 7 bases and J lost 2; bases outside the gene matches: 6. The CDR3 loop spans 15 amino acids. CDR3 in amino acids: CASTPTSGRTYEQYF. The CDR3 DNA reads as TGTGCCAGCACCCCGACTAGCGGGAGAACCTACGAGCAGTACTTC.

As DNA, the CDR3 is TGCAGCGTTGTTCAGGGACTTACCCCCTACGAGCAGTACTTC. As protein: CSVVQGLTPYEQYF. The V and J genes are TRBV29-1 and TRBJ2-7, with D possibly TRBD2 on 6 matching bases. V was pared by 4 bases and J by 2 bases, with 15 bases between. Germline CDR1 reads SQVTM; CDR2 reads ANQGSEA. The CDR3 is 14 amino acids.

This chain connects TRBV30 to TRBJ1-5; a possible D gene is TRBD1 (6 bases). This CDR3 spans 15 amino acids. Trimming pared 0 bases from V and 3 bases from J, leaving 12 bases between. Germline V lookup: CDR1 GTSNPN, CDR2 SVGIG (reference sequence). The CDR3 nucleotides read TGTGCCTGGAGTGTTCGGGGGGCCCTCAATCAGCCCCAGCATTTT. Residues: CAWSVRGALNQPQHF.

The V and J genes are TRBV6-6 and TRBJ2-3, with unresolved D. The germline V and J ends were trimmed by 1 base and 1 base, with 12 bases remaining between them. Germline V lookup: CDR1 MNHNY, CDR2 SVGAGI (reference sequence). The CDR3 totals 16 residues. The CDR3 DNA is TGTGCCAGCAGTTACTGGCAGGCTGGCGGCACAGATACGCAGTATTTT. Translation: CASSYWQAGGTDTQYF.

The genes are TRBV28 and TRBJ1-1; 7 bases map to TRBD1. Germline CDR1 and CDR2: MDHEN and SYDVKM. The CDR3 loop spans 16 amino acids. Trimming at V came to 2 bases and at J to 3 bases, leaving 9 bases not matched to a gene. The CDR3 nucleotides read TGTGCCAGCAGTTTAGTGGGGCAGGGGGTAGACACTGAAGCTTTCTTT. Encoded protein: CASSLVGQGVDTEAFF.

This chain links TRBV6-6 with TRBJ1-5; the D is unclear. The V and J ends lost 0 bases and 5 bases respectively, with 5 bases between them. The CDR3 is made up of 13 amino acids. In germline, CDR1 is MNHNY, CDR2 SVGAGI (reference sequence). The CDR3: CASSYSTDQPQHF. Written as DNA, the CDR3 is TGTGCCAGCAGTTACTCGACTGATCAGCCCCAGCATTTT.

J is TRBJ2-1 and V is TRBV5-4; 8 bases match TRBD2. V lost 4 bases to trimming and J lost 3 bases; unmatched junction nucleotides: 6. Germline loops: CDR1 SGHNT, CDR2 YYREEE (reference sequence). The CDR3 contains 15 residues. CDR3 in amino acids: CASSRSGGLYNEQFF. For the CDR3, the DNA is TGTGCCAGCAGCAGAAGCGGGGGACTCTACAATGAGCAGTTCTTC. The full variable domain, with the rest looked up from reference TRBV5-4 and TRBJ2-1, is ETGVTQSPTHLIKTRGQQVTLRCSSQSGHNTVSWYQQALGQGPQFIFQYYREEENGRGNFPPRFSGLQFPNYSSELNVNALELDDSALYLCASSRSGGLYNEQFFGPGTRLTVL.

The J gene is TRBJ2-2, the V gene TRBV28; 7 bases map to TRBD1. This CDR3 is 13 amino acids long. Germline assignment: CDR1 MDHEN and CDR2 SYDVKM. Trimming removed 10 bases from V and 2 bases from J; junction bases left unmatched: 4. Here the CDR3 reads CATRQGNTGELFF. CDR3 nucleotides: TGTGCCACCCGACAGGGAAACACCGGGGAGCTGTTTTTT.

This clone showed up just once. J is TRBJ1-2 and V is TRBV28; TRBD1 agrees at 8 bases. Germline CDR1 is MDHEN and CDR2 is SYDVKM. V lost 11 bases and J lost 5; bases outside the gene matches: 10. The length of the CDR3 is 13 residues. The CDR3 region is CACQGARRYGYTF. The CDR3 region has the DNA TGTGCCTGTCAGGGGGCGCGAAGGTATGGCTACACCTTC.

This chain links TRBV21-1 with TRBJ2-3; the listed D gene, TRBD1, was not tested against the DNA. TRBV21-1 is a recognized pseudogene. The CDR3 spans 19 residues. CDR3 loop: CASSKARTKEQSSTDTQYF. The CDR3 coding sequence is TGTGCCAGCAGCAAAGCGAGGACAAAGGAACAGTCTAGCACAGATACGCAGTATTTT.

The CDR3 loop is CAHGRGRAYEQYF. CDR3 nucleotides: TGTGCGCATGGCAGGGGAAGGGCCTACGAGCAGTACTTC. The chain carries TRBV28 and TRBJ2-7; D perhaps matches TRBD1 (6 bases). This CDR3 has 13 amino acids. Germline loops: CDR1 MDHEN, CDR2 SYDVKM. The full variable domain, its missing parts supplied by reference TRBV28 and TRBJ2-7, is DVKVTQSSRYLVKRTGEKVFLECVQDMDHENMFWYRQDPGLGLRLIYFSYDVKMKEKGDIPEGYSVSREKKERFSLILESASTNQTSMYLCAHGRGRAYEQYFGPGTRLTVT.

The chain has TRBV19 and TRBJ1-5; possibly TRBD1 for D (6 bases). The germline V and J ends were trimmed by 7 bases and 6 bases, with 13 bases remaining between them. The CDR3 has 13 residues. Per germline, CDR1 LNHDA and CDR2 SQIVND (reference sequence). The CDR3 here is CASNHRDFQPQHF. The CDR3, as DNA: TGTGCCAGTAATCACAGGGATTTTCAGCCCCAGCATTTT.

The rearrangement joins TRBV7-3 to TRBJ2-3, with D unclear. V shed 1 base and J shed 2 bases, with 7 bases lying between them. Germline lookup yields CDR1 SGHTA and CDR2 FQGTGA. The CDR3 sequence is 14 residues long. CDR3 sequence (DNA): TGTGCCAGCAGCTTAAGTGGAGACACAGATACGCAGTATTTT. Its protein product is CASSLSGDTDTQYF.

The V call is TRBV7-2, the J call TRBJ1-2, with 7 bases fitting TRBD1. From germline, CDR1 is SGHTA and CDR2 FQGNSA. The CDR3 extends over 14 amino acids. Trimming at V came to 5 bases and at J to 7 bases, leaving 10 bases not matched to a gene. The CDR3, as DNA: TGTGCCAGCAGCCCGGGACAGCTAAATTCTGGCTACACCTTC. Protein: CASSPGQLNSGYTF.

This clone was detected only once. The chain recombines TRBV28 with TRBJ1-2; 11 nucleotides line up with TRBD1. Looked up from germline, CDR1 is MDHEN and CDR2 is SYDVKM. Trimming cost V 5 bases and J 5 bases; bases outside gene matches: 7. The CDR3 covers 15 residues. CDR3 region: CASSLDRGQRYGYTF. The CDR3 DNA follows: TGTGCCAGCAGTCTGGACAGGGGGCAGAGGTATGGCTACACCTTC.

The chain recombines TRBV6-5 with TRBJ1-3; 9 nucleotides match TRBD1. Trimming at V came to 2 bases and at J to 4 bases, leaving 6 bases not matched to a gene. This CDR3 has 16 amino acids. Germline V gene data show CDR1 as MNHEY and CDR2 as SVGAGI. CDR3 DNA sequence: TGTGCCAGCAGTTACACAGGACAGGGGAAAGGAAACACCATATATTTT. It encodes CASSYTGQGKGNTIYF.

The chain couples TRBV19 to TRBJ2-5; 7 bases fit TRBD2. The CDR3 length is 14 residues. Trimming took 5 bases from V and 1 from J; bases not matched to a gene: 4. Per germline, CDR1 LNHDA and CDR2 SQIVND (reference sequence). The CDR3 sequence is CASSLGGVQETQYF. CDR3 sequence (DNA): TGTGCCAGTAGTCTGGGGGGGGTCCAAGAGACCCAGTACTTC.